Each of the 14 T cell receptor beta chains below was sequenced from the same sample in a study of beta chain features in type 1 diabetes (dated by TCRdb to the late 2010s). Their specific antigens are unknown. General study outcomes and caveats: Type 1 diabetes patients showed a moderate but significant shortening of TCRB CDR3 length in all four CD4+ subsets.

The library was prepared using the immunoSEQ multiplex PCR assay. The High Capacity cDNA Reverse Transcription Kit was used to reverse transcribe all of the isolated RNA, meaning that expressed TCRB transcripts were what got sequenced. TCRdb mirrors the immuneACCESS table, restricted to in-frame sequences. Some clones are absent from its copies; in checked studies, under half trace to an unresolved V gene, and the reason for the others is unknown. Within this sample are roughly 180,000 clones, with approximately 7.9% of them counted one time only. Approximately 0.5% of the sample goes to the ten largest clones. Sequencing was done on a sample of central memory CD4+ T cells from blood. Receptors originate from a man aged 18 to 29 with type 1 diabetes.

This rearrangement joins TRBV11-2 to TRBJ1-1, with a tentative D call TRBD1 (6 bases). Germline values: CDR1 SGHAT, CDR2 FQNNGV. This CDR3 is built from 13 residues. Trimming removed 7 bases at V and 3 bases at J, with 12 bases between. CDR3: CASTIHRDTEAFF. Here the CDR3 DNA reads TGTGCCAGCACCATCCACAGGGACACTGAAGCTTTCTTT.

J is TRBJ2-7 and V is TRBV20-1; 7 bases are shared with TRBD2. Per the germline V gene, CDR1 is DFQATT and CDR2 is SNEGSKA (reference sequence). The CDR3 extends over 11 amino acids. V dropped 7 bases and J dropped 4; count of bases not matched to a gene: 4. Written as DNA, the CDR3 is TGCAGTGTTCGGGGGGATTACGAGCAGTACTTC. This encodes CSVRGDYEQYF.

The CDR3 nucleotides read TGTGCCAGTAGATACAGGGACACTGAAGCTTTCTTT. Encoded protein: CASRYRDTEAFF. The rearrangement uses TRBV19 and TRBJ1-1; perhaps TRBD1 as D (6 bases). V dropped 6 bases and J dropped 3 bases, with 8 bases sitting between them. Germline V gene sequence: CDR1 LNHDA, CDR2 SQIVND (reference sequence). CDR3 size: 12 residues. The full variable domain, its missing parts supplied by reference TRBV19 and TRBJ1-1, is DGGITQSPKYLFRKEGQNVTLSCEQNLNHDAMYWYRQDPGQGLRLIYYSQIVNDFQKGDIAEGYSVSREKKESFPLTVTSAQKNPTAFYLCASRYRDTEAFFGQGTRLTVV.

The chain couples TRBV7-9 to TRBJ1-5; 9 bases are a match to TRBD1. CDR3 size: 15 residues. Germline V lookup: CDR1 SEHNR, CDR2 FQNEAQ (reference sequence). With 5 bases clipped from V and 2 bases from J, the junction kept 4 bases outside the gene matches. The chain's CDR3 is CASSRDRVGNQPQHF. In DNA form, the CDR3 reads TGTGCCAGCAGCCGGGACAGGGTCGGCAATCAGCCCCAGCATTTT.

CDR3 DNA: TGTGCCAGCAGCTGGACAGGATACTTTAATGAGCAGTTCTTC. It specifies CASSWTGYFNEQFF. The rearrangement uses TRBV28 and TRBJ2-1, with 7 bases identical to TRBD1. The CDR3 is 14 amino acids. Trimming at V came to 6 bases and at J to 7 bases, leaving 9 bases not matched to a gene. Germline V lookup: CDR1 MDHEN, CDR2 SYDVKM. Together with reference TRBV28 and TRBJ2-1, the CDR3 gives the full variable domain: DVKVTQSSRYLVKRTGEKVFLECVQDMDHENMFWYRQDPGLGLRLIYFSYDVKMKEKGDIPEGYSVSREKKERFSLILESASTNQTSMYLCASSWTGYFNEQFFGPGTRLTVL.

This chain connects TRBV18 to TRBJ2-1; 11 bases are shared with TRBD2. Germline V gene data show CDR1 as KGHSH and CDR2 as LQKENI. The CDR3 sequence is 16 residues long. V shed 4 bases, J shed 6 bases, and the junction held 8 bases outside the gene matches. For the CDR3, the DNA is TGTGCCAGCTCACGCGTAGCGGGGGGGCGGTCCAATGAGCAGTTCTTC. Encoded protein: CASSRVAGGRSNEQFF.

V gene TRBV19 combines with J gene TRBJ1-1, with a weak D call TRBD1 (6 bases). The CDR3 runs to 15 residues. Between the trimmed V and J ends, which lost 6 bases and 4 bases, there was a span of 18 bases. CDR1 is LNHDA and CDR2 is SQIVND in the germline V gene (reference sequence). The DNA for the CDR3 is TGTGCCAGTAGGGATCAACAGGGAAGGGGCACTGAAGCTTTCTTT. Its translation is CASRDQQGRGTEAFF. The full variable domain, rest sourced from reference TRBV19 and TRBJ1-1, is DGGITQSPKYLFRKEGQNVTLSCEQNLNHDAMYWYRQDPGQGLRLIYYSQIVNDFQKGDIAEGYSVSREKKESFPLTVTSAQKNPTAFYLCASRDQQGRGTEAFFGQGTRLTVV.

The chain is built from TRBV5-1 and TRBJ2-1, with D possibly TRBD2 on 6 matching bases. The germline CDR1 and CDR2 sequences are SGHRS and YFSETQ. V lost 0 bases, J lost 12 bases, and 10 bases lay in between. The CDR3 has 12 amino acids. Here the CDR3 reads CASSLAAGLQFF. The CDR3, as DNA: TGCGCCAGCAGCTTGGCGGCGGGGCTGCAGTTCTTC.

In its sample, this clone was seen a few times. The chain couples TRBV27 to TRBJ1-1, with 7 bases lining up with TRBD1. In germline, CDR1 is MNHEY, CDR2 SMNVEV (reference sequence). J gave up 0 bases and V 7 bases, and 14 bases lay outside the gene matches. There are 17 residues in the CDR3. In DNA form, the CDR3 reads TGTGCCAGCATCCCTAGCCGTACAACAGGGGTGAACACTGAAGCTTTCTTT. It yields the protein CASIPSRTTGVNTEAFF.

J is TRBJ1-2 and V is TRBV19, with D tentatively TRBD1 (6 bases). V lost 7 bases and J 8 bases, leaving 20 bases between the germline ends. Germline V gene data show CDR1 as LNHDA and CDR2 as SQIVND (reference sequence). This CDR3 comprises 14 residues. CDR3 bases: TGTGCCAGTACCACCCCCACAGGGATAAAAGGCTACACCTTC. This gives the protein CASTTPTGIKGYTF.

The sample holds a few counts of this clone. The chain has TRBV7-9 and TRBJ2-5, with D perhaps TRBD1 (5 bases). Germline V gene lookup returns CDR1 SEHNR and CDR2 FQNEAQ (reference sequence). The CDR3 totals 13 residues. V lost 4 bases to trimming and J lost 3 bases, with 9 bases between them. CDR3 loop: CASSSTDKETQYF. The DNA for the CDR3 is TGTGCCAGCAGCTCGACGGACAAAGAGACCCAGTACTTC.

This clone turned up a few times. Other DNA sequences in this sample translate to the same CDR3. V usage is TRBV4-3 and J usage is TRBJ1-2, with no clear D. The CDR3 runs 15 residues. Germline lookup yields CDR1 LGHNA and CDR2 YSLEER. Trimming left V 0 bases short and J 8 bases short, with 16 bases between. Here the CDR3 reads CASSQDRGVGYGYTF. Written as DNA, the CDR3 is TGCGCCAGCAGCCAAGATAGAGGTGTTGGTTACGGCTACACCTTC.

This chain uses TRBV9 with TRBJ2-6, with TRBD2 as a possible D gene (6 bases). Trimming stripped 5 bases from V and 4 bases from J, with 13 bases between. Germline CDR1 and CDR2: SGDLS and YYNGEE. The CDR3 runs to 15 residues. CDR3 DNA: TGTGCCAGCAGAGGAGGGGCCGCAGGGGCCAACGTCCTGACTTTC. The encoded protein is CASRGGAAGANVLTF.

This clone was detected only a few times. The chain is built from TRBV30 and TRBJ2-5, with D hard to call. The CDR3 has 13 residues. V lost 2 bases to trimming and J lost 0 bases, with 7 bases between them. The germline V gene has CDR1 GTSNPN and CDR2 SVGIG (reference sequence). CDR3 region: CAWSMGHQETQYF. For the CDR3, the DNA is TGTGCCTGGAGTATGGGCCACCAAGAGACCCAGTACTTC.